The 27 T cell receptor beta chains presented below share a single source sample, sequenced in a study of T cells after yellow fever vaccination. Using its own MiXCR run on the 5' RACE reads, TCRdb lists one record per CDR3 protein. The data contain under 300,000 distinct CDR3 sequences, about 7% of them singletons. The source was CD4+ T cells sorted from PBMCs, collected on the day of the yellow fever booster vaccination. Source of these receptors: a man aged 25 to 45 who received the YFV17D yellow fever vaccine.

Ten or more counts support this clonotype. V and J are TRBV7-2 and TRBJ2-3, with 9 nucleotides matching TRBD2. Germline assignment: CDR1 SGHTA and CDR2 FQGNSA. Losses at the gene ends were 2 bases for V and 2 bases for J; bases not matched to a gene: 5. The CDR3 totals 16 residues. Here the CDR3 reads CASSLRASGTTDTQYF. The CDR3 bases are TGTGCCAGCAGCTTAAGGGCTAGCGGGACCACAGATACGCAGTATTTT.

This clonotype was detected a few times. J is TRBJ2-7 and V is TRBV3-1; D is unclear. Germline CDR1 reads LGHDT; CDR2 reads YNNKEL (reference sequence). The CDR3 covers 14 residues. The V gene lost 1 base and the J gene lost 9 bases, with 16 bases spanning the gap. The CDR3, as DNA: TGTGCCAGCAGCCAAGTTAATTCTTTGATGTGGCAGTACTTC. Protein: CASSQVNSLMWQYF.

There are many counts of this clonotype. This chain uses TRBV7-3 with TRBJ2-1; TRBD2 matches 8 bases. The CDR3 has 16 amino acids. Trimming took 1 base from V and 6 from J; bases not matched to a gene: 8. CDR1 SGHTA and CDR2 FQGTGA come from the germline V gene. The CDR3 is CASSLSGAGVFNEQFF. The CDR3 DNA reads as TGTGCCAGCAGCTTAAGTGGAGCGGGAGTCTTCAATGAGCAGTTCTTC. The variable domain in full, completed from reference TRBV7-3 and TRBJ2-1, reads GAGVSQTPSNKVTEKGKYVELRCDPISGHTALYWYRQSLGQGPEFLIYFQGTGAADDSGLPNDRFFAVRPEGSVSTLKIQRTERGDSAVYLCASSLSGAGVFNEQFFGPGTRLTVL.

This clonotype has just a few counts. V gene TRBV29-1 combines with J gene TRBJ2-1, with D possibly matching TRBD1 (6 bases). The V gene's germline CDR1 is SQVTM and CDR2 ANQGSEA. The CDR3 spans 14 residues. V was shortened by 3 bases and J by 4 bases, with 13 bases between the two germline ends. The CDR3 nucleotides are TGCAGCGTTGACGCCGCCAGGGGATACAATGAGCAGTTCTTC. Translated: CSVDAARGYNEQFF.

The chain uses TRBV11-2 and TRBJ2-3; perhaps TRBD2 as D (6 bases). Per the germline V gene, CDR1 is SGHAT and CDR2 is FQNNGV. The CDR3 totals 16 residues. V lost 4 bases to trimming and J lost 4 bases, with 18 bases between them. CDR3 coding DNA: TGTGCCAGCAGCTCCCGGGGGAGATTCGGGGCAGATACGCAGTATTTT. Residues: CASSSRGRFGADTQYF.

Remarks on this clonotype: A much bigger clone sits one base away, suggesting this may be a read error. The gene calls are TRBV18 and TRBJ2-6; possibly TRBD1 for D (5 bases). Per the germline V gene, CDR1 is KGHSH and CDR2 is LQKENI. The CDR3 has 17 amino acids. DNA for the CDR3: TGTGCCAGCTCACCACGGGGCGGCCAATCTGGGGCCGACGTCCTGACTTTC. This gives the protein CASSPRGGQSGADVLTF.

This clonotype was seen a few times. The chain recombines TRBV30 with TRBJ2-3; the match to TRBD1 covers 8 bases. The CDR3 runs to 14 residues. J lost 1 base, V lost 5 bases, and 5 bases had no gene match. Germline V gene sequence: CDR1 GTSNPN, CDR2 SVGIG (reference sequence). The chain's CDR3 is CAWFDRGRTDTQYF. DNA of the CDR3: TGTGCCTGGTTCGACAGGGGACGCACAGATACGCAGTATTTT.

The chain carries TRBV20-1 and TRBJ2-3; weak D call: TRBD1 (6 bases). The CDR3 loop spans 13 amino acids. From germline, CDR1 is DFQATT and CDR2 SNEGSKA (reference sequence). This CDR3 is CRQGQTITDTQYF. DNA of the CDR3: TGCAGACAAGGACAGACGATCACAGATACGCAGTATTTT.

This clonotype showed up just a few times. The rearrangement links TRBV24-1 to TRBJ1-6; TRBD1 is a possible D gene (5 bases). Germline CDR1 and CDR2: KGHDR and SFDVKD. V was cut by 1 base and J by 10 bases, with 22 bases left in between. This CDR3 has 18 residues. For the CDR3, the DNA is TGTGCCACCAGTGATTTTCTATTGCGTTTGCAGGGCTACTCACCCCTCCACTTT. Translated: CATSDFLLRLQGYSPLHF.

The chain carries TRBV7-2 and TRBJ1-6; D call uncertain. The CDR3 has 11 residues. V lost 1 base to trimming and J lost 13 bases, with 5 bases between them. The V gene's germline CDR1 is SGHTA and CDR2 FQGNSA. CDR3: CASSLVEPLHF. CDR3 nucleotide sequence: TGTGCCAGCAGCTTAGTTGAGCCCCTCCACTTT.

CDR3 in amino acids: CASSQDLRGVRETQYF. Here the CDR3 DNA reads TGCGCCAGCAGCCAAGATCTCAGGGGGGTACGGGAGACCCAGTACTTC. This sequence joins TRBV4-3 and TRBJ2-5, with TRBD1 as a possible D gene (7 bases). Germline values: CDR1 LGHNA, CDR2 YSLEER. The ends were cut back, 0 bases at V and 5 bases at J, with 16 bases in the middle. The CDR3 extends over 16 amino acids.

The CDR3, as DNA: TGCGCCAGCAGCCGGACGGTGGATGGCTACACCTTC. Encoded protein: CASSRTVDGYTF. The rearrangement links TRBV5-1 to TRBJ1-2; D is unresolved. The CDR3 has 12 residues. Germline values: CDR1 SGHRS, CDR2 YFSETQ. V lost 4 bases, J lost 6 bases, and 10 bases lay in between.

This clonotype has ten or more counts. The V and J genes are TRBV3-1 and TRBJ2-5; 7 positions agree with TRBD2. The CDR3 has 16 residues. Losses at the gene ends were 0 bases for V and 1 base for J; bases not matched to a gene: 5. Germline CDR1 LGHDT, CDR2 YNNKEL (reference sequence). CDR3 DNA: TGTGCCAGCAGCCAAGAACGACTAGCAGTCCAAGAGACCCAGTACTTC. Translating gives CASSQERLAVQETQYF.

The CDR3, as DNA: TGTGCCAGCTCACCAGCACCAGCAGATACGCAGTATTTT. Its translation is CASSPAPADTQYF. The J gene is TRBJ2-3, the V gene TRBV18; D unclear. The CDR3 totals 13 residues. V was pared by 2 bases and J by 4 bases, with 7 bases between. The germline CDR1 and CDR2 sequences are KGHSH and LQKENI. Filled out from reference TRBV18 and TRBJ2-3, the complete variable domain reads NAGVMQNPRHLVRRRGQEARLRCSPMKGHSHVYWYRQLPEEGLKFMVYLQKENIIDESGMPKERFSAEFPKEGPSILRIQQVVRGDSAAYFCASSPAPADTQYFGPGTRLTVL.

The rearrangement links TRBV29-1 to TRBJ1-4; 7 bases line up with TRBD1. Germline CDR1 is SQVTM and CDR2 is ANQGSEA. V was clipped by 4 bases and J by 5 bases; unmatched bases: 7. The CDR3 contains 14 residues. The CDR3 is CSVGPQGGNEKLFF. DNA for the CDR3: TGCAGCGTTGGCCCCCAGGGGGGGAATGAAAAACTGTTTTTT.

This chain connects TRBV5-1 to TRBJ2-5; TRBD2 is a possible D gene (6 bases). The V end lost 6 bases, the J end lost 5 bases, and 14 bases lay between the germline ends. This CDR3 has 13 residues. From germline, CDR1 is SGHRS and CDR2 YFSETQ. CDR3 amino acids: CASKAGSRETQYF. CDR3 nucleotides: TGCGCCAGCAAGGCGGGGTCGCGGGAGACCCAGTACTTC.

The CDR3 protein is CASSQESFYEQFF. CDR3 nucleotide sequence: TGTGCCAGCAGCCAAGAGTCGTTCTATGAGCAGTTCTTC. This chain uses TRBV4-2 with TRBJ2-1; D gene ambiguous. The CDR3 spans 13 residues. V was clipped by 0 bases and J by 8 bases, with 8 bases between them. The germline V gene has CDR1 LGHNA and CDR2 YNFKEQ.

This clonotype was seen only a few times. V usage is TRBV5-1 and J usage is TRBJ2-2; 9 bases are shared with TRBD1. Germline CDR1 is SGHRS and CDR2 is YFSETQ. The CDR3 contains 14 residues. V was clipped by 4 bases and J by 5 bases; unmatched bases: 3. CDR3: CASSETGGTGELFF. The CDR3 coding sequence is TGCGCCAGCAGCGAGACAGGGGGAACCGGGGAGCTGTTTTTT.

This clonotype was detected only a few times. The chain couples TRBV25-1 to TRBJ2-3; no definite D call. V was trimmed by 1 base and J by 4 bases, leaving 15 bases between them. The CDR3 length is 16 residues. Germline loops: CDR1 MGHDK, CDR2 SYGVNS. The CDR3 DNA follows: TGTGCCAGCAGTGAATTCAGGACCACGGCCGCAGATACGCAGTATTTT. Residues: CASSEFRTTAADTQYF.

The rearrangement joins TRBV5-1 to TRBJ2-2; TRBD1 might be the D (6 bases). The CDR3 is 18 amino acids. Germline-derived CDR1 and CDR2 are SGHRS and YFSETQ. V was cut by 4 bases and J by 4 bases, with 23 bases left in between. The CDR3, as DNA: TGCGCCAGCAGCACGGGGTTAATGGAACGAGGGGGCACCGGGGAGCTGTTTTTT. It encodes CASSTGLMERGGTGELFF. The full variable domain, rest sourced from reference TRBV5-1 and TRBJ2-2, is KAGVTQTPRYLIKTRGQQVTLSCSPISGHRSVSWYQQTPGQGLQFLFEYFSETQRNKGNFPGRFSGRQFSNSRSEMNVSTLELGDSALYLCASSTGLMERGGTGELFFGEGSRLTVL.

In this sample, this clonotype turned up many times. The chain employs TRBV7-2 and TRBJ2-1; D unclear. Germline V CDR1 and CDR2: SGHTA, FQGNSA. This CDR3 spans 15 amino acids. Trimming cost V 5 bases and J 0 bases, with 11 bases left between them. The CDR3 nucleotides are TGTGCCAGCAGCCCTGCGTTTAGCTCCTACAATGAGCAGTTCTTC. Translation gives CASSPAFSSYNEQFF.

The J gene is TRBJ2-7, the V gene TRBV7-8; possibly TRBD1 for D (6 bases). Germline V gene sequence: CDR1 SGHVS, CDR2 FQNEAQ. V shed 5 bases and J shed 6 bases, with 17 bases lying between them. CDR3 length equals 14 residues. The CDR3 loop is CASSRNRDTPEQYF. Written as DNA, the CDR3 is TGTGCCAGCAGCCGCAACCGGGACACCCCCGAGCAGTACTTC.

This clonotype was seen repeatedly, ten times or more. This chain connects TRBV4-2 to TRBJ2-5, with no clear D. Germline CDR1 and CDR2: LGHNA and YNFKEQ. The CDR3 covers 15 residues. The V end was cut by 4 bases, the J end by 4 bases, with 16 bases between. CDR3: CASSRQVSGTETQYF. The CDR3 region has the DNA TGTGCCAGCAGCCGGCAGGTGTCGGGTACAGAGACCCAGTACTTC.

This clonotype occurred many times. The CDR3 region has the DNA TGTGCCAGCACCCACCCCGGCAGGCCTAATGTCCTGACTTTC. Amino acids: CASTHPGRPNVLTF. V gene TRBV12-3 or TRBV12-4 combines with J gene TRBJ2-6; no definite D call. The CDR3 is made up of 14 amino acids. V lost 7 bases, J lost 13 bases, and 20 bases lay in between.

This chain links TRBV12-3 or TRBV12-4 with TRBJ2-7, with 8 bases matching TRBD1. This CDR3 has 14 residues. V shed 6 bases and J 2 bases; nucleotides not matched to a gene: 6. CDR3 nucleotides: TGTGCCAGCAGCCGAAGACAGGGGACCTACGAGCAGTACTTC. This translates into CASSRRQGTYEQYF.

In this sample, this clonotype turned up many times. The chain has TRBV5-1 and TRBJ2-1, with 7 bases matching TRBD2. This CDR3 has 13 residues. J was trimmed by 6 bases and V by 4 bases; bases with no gene match: 4. Germline assignment: CDR1 SGHRS and CDR2 YFSETQ. In DNA form, the CDR3 reads TGCGCCAGCAGCGCGGGACTACCCAATGAGCAGTTCTTC. This codes for CASSAGLPNEQFF.

This clonotype was counted ten times or more. The V call is TRBV6-1, the J call TRBJ1-2; TRBD1 is a possible D gene (5 bases). V was cut by 0 bases and J by 7 bases, with 15 bases left in between. Germline CDR1 reads MNHNS; CDR2 reads SASEGT. This CDR3 is 15 amino acids long. The CDR3 is CASSEARARVGGYTF. In DNA form, the CDR3 reads TGTGCCAGCAGTGAAGCCCGGGCCAGGGTGGGTGGCTACACCTTC.